This TCR beta chain came from a study of regulatory T cells in long-lasting Graves disease. This clonotype has ten or more counts. This CDR3 spans 15 amino acids. Between the trimmed V and J ends, which lost 3 bases and 7 bases, there was a span of 19 bases. Germline-derived CDR1 and CDR2 are SGHRS and YFSETQ. The time point: newly diagnosed GD, antithyroid drugs for less than 3 months. Scientists built the TCR library using RNA that was extracted from PBMCs. Assembly of TCR beta libraries relied on iRepertoire HTBI primers together with Arm-PCR of CDR3 regions. TCRdb re-called the multiplex PCR reads through MiXCR, storing one row per CDR3 protein. This sample carries roughly 560,000 distinct CDR3 sequences, roughly a sixth of them seen once, and the ten largest clones take 20% to 30%. In addition, the sample was reused for a study of T cells in Graves' hyperthyroidism and ophthalmopathy. That study reports: Pregnant or lactating patients were excluded, as were those with uncontrolled infection or other autoimmune disease.

J is TRBJ1-1 and V is TRBV5-1, with D tentatively TRBD1 (6 bases). Sequenced material: peripheral blood mononuclear cells (PBMCs), taken at new diagnosis, from a patient treated with antithyroid drugs. The origin of this receptor is a woman aged 35 to 59 with Graves disease. The DNA for the CDR3 is TGCGCCAGCAGCTCGGCCACGACAGGAGGGGGTGAAGCTTTCTTT. It yields the protein CASSSATTGGGEAFF.